This entry is about one T cell receptor (beta chain). The antigen is undetermined. The template for TCR beta VDJ and CDR3 sequence profiling was genomic DNA. TCRdb re-called the reads with MiXCR, one entry per CDR3 protein. The data hold some 210,000 distinct CDR3 sequences, with approximately 57% observed a single time. The data were taken from a study of CD8+CD57+ T cells in acquired aplastic anemia. The wider study: Sorting CD4+ and CD8+ cells gave DNA averaging roughly 3.2 ug.

V lost 5 bases to trimming and J lost 1 base; unmatched junction nucleotides: 4. The CDR3 runs to 15 residues. Germline CDR1 reads DFQATT; CDR2 reads SNEGSKA (reference sequence). General study points: Patients and controls had in common some 30 CD8+ CDR3 sequences.

The clonotype originates from a human donor in good health. Sequencing was carried out using sorted CD4+, CD8+, or CD8+CD57+ T cells (not recorded which) from PBMCs. The chain employs TRBV20-1 and TRBJ2-3; TRBD2 matches 12 bases. The CDR3 region is CSAPSGGAGTDTQYF. The CDR3 nucleotides are TGCAGTGCTCCTAGCGGGGGGGCCGGCACAGATACGCAGTATTTT.